Shown below are 25 T cell receptor beta chains from a single sample sequenced in a study of PD-L1 blockade in urothelial cancer. Time point here: peripheral blood 6 weeks after treatment start. Measured with immunoSEQ multiplex PCR; TCRdb has only the in-frame clones, and not every one. This repertoire shows roughly 110,000 clones, around 93% found once; its top ten account for approximately 3.5%. Sequencing used PBMCs, obtained around atezolizumab (anti-PD-L1) treatment. The receptors here all came from a man between 60 and 75 years old with urothelial cancer.

The J gene is TRBJ1-1, the V gene TRBV25-1; D might be TRBD1 (5 bases). There are 14 residues in the CDR3. Germline-derived CDR1 and CDR2 are MGHDK and SYGVNS. The ends were cut back, 5 bases at V and 4 bases at J, with 14 bases in the middle. CDR3 nucleotide sequence: TGTGCCAGCAGTCGGGGGGTGGGACCCACTGAAGCTTTCTTT. Translating gives CASSRGVGPTEAFF.

The CDR3 DNA sequence: TGTGCCAGCAGCCTAGCGGACGCCTACGAGCAGTACTTC. Its translation is CASSLADAYEQYF. This rearrangement joins TRBV6-1 to TRBJ2-7; TRBD2 aligns across 7 bases. Germline CDR1 and CDR2: MNHNS and SASEGT. The CDR3 covers 13 residues. After removal of 6 bases from V and 2 bases from J, the junction contained 4 bases not matched to a gene.

The genes are TRBV9 and TRBJ2-3; D ambiguous. Looked up from germline, CDR1 is SGDLS and CDR2 is YYNGEE. The CDR3 spans 13 residues. Trimming cost V 6 bases and J 2 bases, with 10 bases left between them. CDR3: CASTTNPTDTQYF. CDR3 bases: TGTGCCAGCACCACTAATCCCACAGATACGCAGTATTTT.

The chain is built from TRBV2 and TRBJ1-2; D not certain. CDR1 SNHLY and CDR2 FYNNEI come from the germline V gene. Deletions cut 6 bases from V and 6 bases from J, with 11 bases between. CDR3 length: 12 residues. CDR3 loop: CASRENLDGYTF. Written as DNA, the CDR3 is TGTGCCAGCAGAGAAAACTTAGATGGCTACACCTTC. The variable domain in full, with the rest retrieved from reference TRBV2 and TRBJ1-2, is EPEVTQTPSHQVTQMGQEVILRCVPISNHLYFYWYRQILGQKVEFLVSFYNNEISEKSEIFDDQFSVERPDGSNFTLKIRSTKLEDSAMYFCASRENLDGYTFGSGTRLTVV.

This chain uses TRBV5-1 with TRBJ2-3, with 11 nucleotides matching TRBD2. The V segment lost 0 bases and the J segment 0 bases; nucleotides outside the gene matches: 0. The length of the CDR3 is 16 residues. The germline V gene has CDR1 SGHRS and CDR2 YFSETQ. The CDR3 DNA is TGCGCCAGCAGCTTGGGGACTAGCGGGAGCACAGATACGCAGTATTTT. This sequence encodes CASSLGTSGSTDTQYF.

The chain joins TRBV7-2 to TRBJ2-7; 7 nucleotides align to TRBD1. The CDR3 covers 14 residues. The germline gives CDR1 SGHTA, CDR2 FQGNSA. The trim removed 4 bases at V and 5 bases at J, leaving 8 bases unmatched. CDR3 in DNA: TGTGCCAGCAGCTCGACTCGACAGGGCGACGAGCAGTACTTC. This translates into CASSSTRQGDEQYF.

The chain has TRBV7-2 and TRBJ2-1, with D uncertain. The V end was cut by 5 bases, the J end by 0 bases, with 5 bases between. CDR3 length equals 13 residues. CDR1 is SGHTA, CDR2 FQGNSA, per germline. CDR3 coding DNA: TGTGCCAGCAGCCCGAGCTCCTACAATGAGCAGTTCTTC. It is translated as CASSPSSYNEQFF. Supplemented by reference TRBV7-2 and TRBJ2-1, the full variable domain reads GAGVSQSPSNKVTEKGKDVELRCDPISGHTALYWYRQSLGQGLEFLIYFQGNSAPDKSGLPSDRFSAERTGGSVSTLTIQRTQQEDSAVYLCASSPSSYNEQFFGPGTRLTVL.

The V and J genes are TRBV11-2 and TRBJ2-2, with D tentatively TRBD2 (6 bases). The V gene lost 8 bases and the J gene lost 5 bases, with 9 bases spanning the gap. The germline V gene has CDR1 SGHAT and CDR2 FQNNGV. The CDR3 is made up of 12 amino acids. The CDR3 reads CASRRVTGELFF. As DNA, the CDR3 is TGTGCCAGCCGGAGGGTGACCGGGGAGCTGTTTTTT.

This chain links TRBV6-1 with TRBJ2-1, with 10 bases lining up with TRBD2. The CDR3 contains 15 residues. Germline trimming cut 3 bases from V and 10 bases from J; bases unmatched to any gene: 9. In germline, CDR1 is MNHNS, CDR2 SASEGT. The CDR3 DNA is TGTGCCAGCAGTGAGGGTAGCGGGAGGACGGGCGAGCAGTTCTTC. It yields the protein CASSEGSGRTGEQFF.

The V call is TRBV5-1, the J call TRBJ2-1; D is perhaps TRBD2 (5 bases). The germline V gene has CDR1 SGHRS and CDR2 YFSETQ. The CDR3 sequence is 15 residues long. V lost 4 bases and J 0 bases, leaving 11 bases between the germline ends. CDR3 sequence reads: CASSRTTSSYNEQFF. CDR3 DNA sequence: TGCGCCAGCAGCCGAACTACTAGCTCCTACAATGAGCAGTTCTTC.

The rearrangement links TRBV10-3 to TRBJ2-7; TRBD2 aligns across 13 bases. CDR1 is ENHRY and CDR2 is SYGVKD in the germline V gene. V lost 2 bases to trimming and J lost 6 bases; unmatched junction nucleotides: 7. The CDR3 length is 16 residues. The CDR3: CAISEPRTSGSLEQYF. The CDR3 nucleotides are TGTGCCATCAGTGAGCCCCGGACTAGCGGGAGCCTCGAGCAGTACTTC.

CDR3 sequence: CASSELAGGYNEQFF. The CDR3 bases are TGTGCCAGCAGCGAGCTAGCGGGAGGCTACAATGAGCAGTTCTTC. The chain links TRBV7-3 to TRBJ2-1; 11 bases align to TRBD2. V lost 5 bases to trimming and J lost 3 bases; unmatched junction nucleotides: 3. Germline lookup yields CDR1 SGHTA and CDR2 FQGTGA. The CDR3 sequence is 15 residues long.

V usage is TRBV7-2 and J usage is TRBJ1-1; D is unclear. Germline loops: CDR1 SGHTA, CDR2 FQGNSA. This CDR3 spans 13 amino acids. V lost 2 bases, J lost 1 base, and 5 bases lay in between. The DNA of the CDR3 is TGTGCCAGCAGCTTAACCAGGAACACTGAAGCTTTCTTT. Protein product: CASSLTRNTEAFF.

The chain is built from TRBV11-3 and TRBJ2-1; 13 positions match TRBD2. Germline lookup yields CDR1 SGHNT and CDR2 YENEEA. This CDR3 contains 15 residues. The V and J ends lost 3 bases and 5 bases, in that order; junction bases with no gene match: 1. The CDR3 region has the DNA TGTGCCAGCAGCTTCGGACTAGCGGGAGACAATGAGCAGTTCTTC. Protein: CASSFGLAGDNEQFF.

CDR3 sequence (DNA): TGCGCCAGCAGCTTCCTAGCAACCTACGAGCAGTACTTC. This encodes CASSFLATYEQYF. This chain links TRBV5-1 with TRBJ2-7, with a weak D call TRBD2 (5 bases). The CDR3 has 13 amino acids. The germline V gene has CDR1 SGHRS and CDR2 YFSETQ. The V end was cut by 2 bases, the J end by 2 bases, with 8 bases between.

The chain couples TRBV19 to TRBJ1-6, with D possibly TRBD1 on 6 matching bases. Germline V CDR1 and CDR2: LNHDA, SQIVND (reference sequence). The V end was cut by 1 base, the J end by 7 bases, with 11 bases between. CDR3 length equals 15 residues. Written as DNA, the CDR3 is TGTGCCAGTAGTATAGCGCAGGGGTTAAATTCACCCCTCCACTTT. It translates to CASSIAQGLNSPLHF.

The V and J genes are TRBV19 and TRBJ2-2, with 7 bases fitting TRBD2. Germline CDR1 reads LNHDA; CDR2 reads SQIVND (reference sequence). The CDR3 totals 14 residues. J lost 3 bases, V lost 5 bases, and 3 bases had no gene match. The CDR3 bases are TGTGCCAGTAGTCCCCGGGGGGACACCGGGGAGCTGTTTTTT. This sequence encodes CASSPRGDTGELFF.

CDR3 region: CASSVGQGAYNEQFF. CDR3 DNA: TGTGCCAGCAGCGTAGGGCAGGGGGCCTACAATGAGCAGTTCTTC. This chain connects TRBV9 to TRBJ2-1; the match to TRBD1 covers 7 bases. Germline trimming cut 0 bases from V and 2 bases from J; bases unmatched to any gene: 2. Looked up from germline, CDR1 is SGDLS and CDR2 is YYNGEE. The CDR3 extends over 15 amino acids.

The gene calls are TRBV7-3 and TRBJ1-1; maybe TRBD1 (5 bases). In germline, CDR1 is SGHTA, CDR2 FQGTGA. This CDR3 is 13 amino acids long. Trimming stripped 6 bases from V and 4 bases from J, with 12 bases between. The CDR3 DNA reads TGTGCCAGCAGTAGAGCGGGGGGCACTGAAGCTTTCTTT. This codes for CASSRAGGTEAFF.

The chain carries TRBV5-6 and TRBJ1-5, with no clear D. The length of the CDR3 is 15 residues. The V and J ends lost 0 bases and 3 bases respectively, with 10 bases between them. Germline V gene data show CDR1 as SGHDT and CDR2 as YYEEEE. The CDR3 coding sequence is TGTGCCAGCAGCTTGGGATGGGCCACCAATCAGCCCCAGCATTTT. It encodes CASSLGWATNQPQHF.

Only one count was recorded for this clone. The chain carries TRBV5-4 and TRBJ2-5, with a weak D call TRBD1 (5 bases). The germline V gene encodes CDR1 SGHNT and CDR2 YYREEE (reference sequence). The CDR3 totals 13 residues. With 3 bases removed from V and 4 bases from J, the gap between germline ends came to 10 bases. The CDR3 DNA follows: TGTGCCAGCAGCTCGGACACCAGAGAGACCCAGTACTTC. Translation gives CASSSDTRETQYF.

V usage is TRBV2 and J usage is TRBJ2-5, with a possible D match to TRBD1 (5 bases). V gave up 4 bases and J gave up 1 base, with 7 bases separating them. The CDR3 runs to 13 residues. Germline loops: CDR1 SNHLY, CDR2 FYNNEI. CDR3 sequence (DNA): TGTGCCAGCAGTGGACAGATCCAAGAGACCCAGTACTTC. It translates to CASSGQIQETQYF. Full variable domain (remainder filled in from reference TRBV2 and TRBJ2-5): EPEVTQTPSHQVTQMGQEVILRCVPISNHLYFYWYRQILGQKVEFLVSFYNNEISEKSEIFDDQFSVERPDGSNFTLKIRSTKLEDSAMYFCASSGQIQETQYFGPGTRLLVL.

The chain joins TRBV27 to TRBJ1-6, with D perhaps TRBD1 (5 bases). The V and J ends lost 10 bases and 14 bases respectively, with 9 bases between them. CDR1 and CDR2 (germline): MNHEY, SMNVEV (reference sequence). The CDR3 has 9 amino acids. The CDR3 is CATSGALHF. The DNA of the CDR3 is TGTGCCACCTCGGGGGCCCTCCACTTT.

The chain joins TRBV7-2 to TRBJ1-2; no firm D call. Germline V lookup: CDR1 SGHTA, CDR2 FQGNSA. V shed 7 bases and J shed 5 bases, with 23 bases lying between them. This CDR3 spans 16 amino acids. CDR3 sequence: CASIPAHNSAGYGYTF. The DNA for the CDR3 is TGTGCCAGCATTCCGGCGCACAACAGTGCAGGATATGGCTACACCTTC.

Note on this clone: Mismatch with germline at one junction end may stem from a read error. The chain couples TRBV11-2 to TRBJ2-1; D not certain. The CDR3 extends over 13 amino acids. Germline loops: CDR1 SGHAT, CDR2 FQNNGV. CDR3 DNA sequence: TGTGCCAGCACCTTAGACTTCTACAATGAGCAGTTCTTC. It specifies CASTLDFYNEQFF. Based on the CDR3 plus reference TRBV11-2 and TRBJ2-1, the full variable domain is EAGVAQSPRYKIIEKRQSVAFWCNPISGHATLYWYQQILGQGPKLLIQFQNNGVVDDSQLPKDRFSAERLKGVDSTLKIQPAKLEDSAVYLCASTLDFYNEQFFGPGTRLTVL.